This T cell receptor (beta chain) came from a study of shared T cell receptors in the human thymus. V was cut by 2 bases and J by 11 bases, with 15 bases left in between. The CDR3 loop spans 13 amino acids. The germline V gene has CDR1 MGHDK and CDR2 SYGVNS. Sequencing used immunoSEQ multiplex PCR; TCRdb keeps in-frame clones, though not all of them. The data hold more than 550,000 clones, with approximately 85% observed a single time. Separately, the same data were catalogued under a study of human thymus T cells.

The chain couples TRBV25-1 to TRBJ1-1; D perhaps matches TRBD1 (5 bases). The receptor was isolated from a girl under three years old with a congenital heart defect. Sequenced input: thymocytes. CDR3 sequence (DNA): TGTGCCAGCAGTGAACCCCACCGGGGGAGCGCTTTCTTT. It is translated as CASSEPHRGSAFF. The full variable domain, its missing parts supplied by reference TRBV25-1 and TRBJ1-1, is EADIYQTPRYLVIGTGKKITLECSQTMGHDKMYWYQQDPGMELHLIHYSYGVNSTEKGDLSSESTVSRIRTEHFPLTLESARPSHTSQYLCASSEPHRGSAFFGQGTRLTVV.